Below are 20 T cell receptor beta chains sequenced from a single sample in a study of OX40 agonist ivuxolimab in advanced cancers. Profiled with immunoSEQ multiplex PCR; TCRdb holds only in-frame clones, not every one. The sample holds tens of thousands of clones, 85% to 95% seen once. Sequenced here: CD4+ or CD8+ T cells sorted from blood, sampled in a trial of the OX40 agonist ivuxolimab. These receptors were taken from an adult with an advanced solid tumor such as melanoma, head and neck, liver or kidney cancer.

The chain carries TRBV7-9 and TRBJ2-7; a weak D match, TRBD1 (6 bases). Germline V gene lookup returns CDR1 SEHNR and CDR2 FQNEAQ (reference sequence). This CDR3 comprises 15 residues. V lost 3 bases to trimming and J lost 3 bases, with 15 bases between them. DNA of the CDR3: TGTGCCAGCAGCTTTACCGGGGACACTCACTACGAGCAGTACTTC. Its protein is CASSFTGDTHYEQYF. Drawing the rest from reference TRBV7-9 and TRBJ2-7, the complete variable domain is DTGVSQNPRHKITKRGQNVTFRCDPISEHNRLYWYRQTLGQGPEFLTYFQNEAQLEKSRLLSDRFSAERPKGSFSTLEIQRTEQGDSAMYLCASSFTGDTHYEQYFGPGTRLTVT.

The V and J genes are TRBV6-5 and TRBJ1-5; 7 nucleotides match TRBD1. The CDR3 is 14 amino acids. The trim removed 5 bases at V and 6 bases at J, leaving 7 bases unmatched. Germline V gives CDR1 MNHEY, CDR2 SVGAGI. The CDR3 spells CASSADRAGQPQHF. Here the CDR3 DNA reads TGTGCCAGCAGTGCAGACAGGGCGGGTCAGCCCCAGCATTTT.

The genes are TRBV5-6 and TRBJ1-2; 9 bases are a match to TRBD1. The V segment lost 1 base and the J segment 7 bases; nucleotides outside the gene matches: 5. The CDR3 is 14 amino acids. Germline CDR1 is SGHDT and CDR2 is YYEEEE. Here the CDR3 DNA reads TGTGCCAGCAGCTTGCCCGGGACAGGGTTTGGCTACACCTTC. It translates to CASSLPGTGFGYTF.

V usage is TRBV19 and J usage is TRBJ2-7; the match to TRBD2 covers 13 bases. Trimming cost V 3 bases and J 4 bases; bases outside gene matches: 6. Germline lookup yields CDR1 LNHDA and CDR2 SQIVND (reference sequence). The CDR3 has 16 residues. In nucleotides, the CDR3 is TGTGCCAGTAGTATCCCGTTGGGACTAGCGGGATACGAGCAGTACTTC. Its protein product is CASSIPLGLAGYEQYF.

The chain combines TRBV4-1 with TRBJ1-6, with D maybe TRBD1 (5 bases). From germline, CDR1 is MGHRA and CDR2 YSYEKL. The CDR3 spans 15 residues. V lost 1 base and J lost 7, with 11 bases in between. In DNA form, the CDR3 reads TGCGCCAGCAGCCAAGGACTGGGACTCAATTCACCCCTCCACTTT. It is translated as CASSQGLGLNSPLHF.

The rearrangement uses TRBV9 and TRBJ2-7; D might be TRBD1 (8 bases). This CDR3 region has 14 residues. Per germline, CDR1 SGDLS and CDR2 YYNGEE. Trimming left V 1 base short and J 2 bases short, with 10 bases between. DNA for the CDR3: TGTGCCAGCAGCGTAACAGGGGGGGCCTACGAGCAGTACTTC. As protein: CASSVTGGAYEQYF.

This sequence joins TRBV5-1 and TRBJ1-2; 9 bases align to TRBD1. There are 15 residues in the CDR3. Germline V gene sequence: CDR1 SGHRS, CDR2 YFSETQ. J gave up 6 bases and V 5 bases, and 11 bases lay outside the gene matches. The CDR3 here is CASSYTGGAPHGYTF. CDR3 nucleotide sequence: TGCGCCAGCAGTTATACAGGGGGCGCCCCCCATGGCTACACCTTC.

This chain links TRBV15 with TRBJ2-7, with D uncertain. The length of the CDR3 is 14 residues. V lost 8 bases and J lost 0, with 14 bases in between. Germline V gives CDR1 LNHNV, CDR2 YYDKDF (reference sequence). CDR3 residues: CATQVLGNSYEQYF. CDR3 DNA sequence: TGTGCCACCCAAGTTTTAGGGAACTCCTACGAGCAGTACTTC.

The rearrangement joins TRBV5-6 to TRBJ1-5; D is undetermined. Germline CDR1 is SGHDT and CDR2 is YYEEEE. With 1 base removed from V and 5 bases from J, the gap between germline ends came to 13 bases. The CDR3 contains 15 residues. CDR3 amino acids: CASSLRQEVDQPQHF. In nucleotides, the CDR3 is TGTGCCAGCAGCTTGAGGCAGGAGGTCGATCAGCCCCAGCATTTT.

V and J are TRBV19 and TRBJ1-3; no clear D gene. This CDR3 has 12 amino acids. Trimming removed 3 bases from V and 4 bases from J, with 4 bases in between. Germline V gene data show CDR1 as LNHDA and CDR2 as SQIVND (reference sequence). CDR3 sequence (DNA): TGTGCCAGTAGTATCATAGGAAACACCATATATTTT. Translating it yields CASSIIGNTIYF. The full variable domain, rest sourced from reference TRBV19 and TRBJ1-3, is DGGITQSPKYLFRKEGQNVTLSCEQNLNHDAMYWYRQDPGQGLRLIYYSQIVNDFQKGDIAEGYSVSREKKESFPLTVTSAQKNPTAFYLCASSIIGNTIYFGEGSWLTVV.

V usage is TRBV10-2 and J usage is TRBJ2-1; the match to TRBD2 covers 9 bases. Germline lookup yields CDR1 WSHSY and CDR2 SAAADI. After removal of 0 bases from V and 5 bases from J, the junction contained 11 bases not matched to a gene. The CDR3 loop spans 18 amino acids. CDR3 nucleotides: TGCGCCAGCAGTGAGTCGTCGGTAGCGGGGGCCCTACACAATGAGCAGTTCTTC. Translated, it gives CASSESSVAGALHNEQFF.

J is TRBJ2-2 and V is TRBV2, with 7 bases identical to TRBD1. With V trimmed by 3 bases and J by 3 bases, 7 bases remained unmatched. The CDR3 runs 16 residues. CDR1 is SNHLY and CDR2 is FYNNEI in the germline V gene. The CDR3 reads CASSDFDRAYTGELFF. As DNA, the CDR3 is TGTGCCAGCAGTGACTTCGACAGGGCGTACACCGGGGAGCTGTTTTTT.

The rearrangement uses TRBV7-2 and TRBJ1-1; D is perhaps TRBD1 (5 bases). The germline V and J ends were trimmed by 1 base and 1 base, with 13 bases remaining between them. The CDR3 has 16 residues. Germline-derived CDR1 and CDR2 are SGHTA and FQGNSA. CDR3 sequence: CASSLVGTASNTEAFF. In DNA, the CDR3 is TGTGCCAGCAGCTTAGTGGGGACGGCTTCGAACACTGAAGCTTTCTTT.

The chain carries TRBV6-5 and TRBJ2-7, with D unresolved. Trimming removed 8 bases from V and 6 bases from J, with 11 bases in between. The CDR3 is made up of 11 amino acids. CDR1 and CDR2 from the germline V gene are MNHEY and SVGAGI. The CDR3 sequence: CASGWGSEQYF. Written as DNA, the CDR3 is TGTGCCAGCGGCTGGGGAAGCGAGCAGTACTTC.

With regard to this clone: The junction does not match germline at one end; this may be a read error. V usage is TRBV7-9 and J usage is TRBJ1-5; D not certain. Germline V gene data show CDR1 as SEHNR and CDR2 as FQNEAQ (reference sequence). The CDR3 covers 12 residues. The CDR3 region has the DNA TGTGCCAGCAGCTTAGGGGTCGGGGAGCCGCGGTTT. Translation: CASSLGVGEPRF.

This rearrangement joins TRBV19 to TRBJ2-1; D may be TRBD2 (6 bases). The CDR3 has 14 residues. Trimming pared 6 bases from V and 4 bases from J, leaving 13 bases between. CDR1 is LNHDA, CDR2 SQIVND, per germline (reference sequence). The CDR3, as DNA: TGTGCCAGTAGCAACATAGGGACTTACAATGAGCAGTTCTTC. Its translation is CASSNIGTYNEQFF.

In this sample, this clone turned up once. The CDR3 loop is CASSPGLVYYEQYF. In nucleotides, the CDR3 is TGCGCCAGCAGCCCTGGACTAGTGTACTACGAGCAGTACTTC. V usage is TRBV4-3 and J usage is TRBJ2-7; 7 nucleotides align to TRBD2. Germline V lookup: CDR1 LGHNA, CDR2 YSLEER. V trimming: 4 bases; J trimming: 3 bases; junction bases outside the gene matches: 6. The CDR3 consists of 14 residues.

This clone was found once. This rearrangement joins TRBV27 to TRBJ2-1; D not certain. The ends were cut back, 8 bases at V and 5 bases at J, with 10 bases in the middle. Looked up from germline, CDR1 is MNHEY and CDR2 is SMNVEV (reference sequence). The length of the CDR3 is 12 residues. CDR3 amino acids: CASRPSHNEQFF. CDR3 coding DNA: TGTGCCAGCCGCCCGAGTCACAATGAGCAGTTCTTC.

CDR3 in DNA: TGTGCCAGCAGTTTCCTGCTGAGCACCGGGGAGCTGTTTTTT. It is translated as CASSFLLSTGELFF. The gene calls are TRBV6-1 and TRBJ2-2; the D is unclear. The CDR3 sequence is 14 residues long. Germline loops: CDR1 MNHNS, CDR2 SASEGT. Trimming took 5 bases from V and 4 from J, leaving 11 bases between them.

Concerning this clone: No DNA is shown, since the ends of the CDR3 on it are uncertain; the CDR3 is the one TCRdb lists. This CDR3 reads CASRFGVGTEQYF. The chain uses TRBV12-2 and TRBJ2-7. TRBV12-2 is a listed pseudogene. From its first to its last residue, the CDR3 has 13 amino acids.